Listed here is a single T cell receptor beta chain. Its antigen is currently unknown. The data are from a study of T cells expressing NK-cell markers. Study at large: Among the eight sequenced donors, seven tested HCMV-seropositive and one tested seronegative.

TCRdb reprocessed the 5' RACE reads and stores each CDR3 protein as one record, lacking DNA. This repertoire includes around 110,000 distinct CDR3 sequences. Study outcomes and limitations: Nothing established the HCMV specificity of expanded NKG2C+ T cell clones.

Germline lookup yields CDR1 LGHNA and CDR2 YSLEER. This CDR3 region has 16 residues. The receptor was isolated from a woman between 18 and 70 years old in good health. The sample consisted of blood T cells: a sorted CD56 or NKG2C T cell subset, CD4+ or CD8+ T cells, or bulk PBMC T cells (not recorded which). The V call is TRBV4-3, the J call TRBJ1-5. The CDR3 loop is CASSHGWPTGNQPQHF.